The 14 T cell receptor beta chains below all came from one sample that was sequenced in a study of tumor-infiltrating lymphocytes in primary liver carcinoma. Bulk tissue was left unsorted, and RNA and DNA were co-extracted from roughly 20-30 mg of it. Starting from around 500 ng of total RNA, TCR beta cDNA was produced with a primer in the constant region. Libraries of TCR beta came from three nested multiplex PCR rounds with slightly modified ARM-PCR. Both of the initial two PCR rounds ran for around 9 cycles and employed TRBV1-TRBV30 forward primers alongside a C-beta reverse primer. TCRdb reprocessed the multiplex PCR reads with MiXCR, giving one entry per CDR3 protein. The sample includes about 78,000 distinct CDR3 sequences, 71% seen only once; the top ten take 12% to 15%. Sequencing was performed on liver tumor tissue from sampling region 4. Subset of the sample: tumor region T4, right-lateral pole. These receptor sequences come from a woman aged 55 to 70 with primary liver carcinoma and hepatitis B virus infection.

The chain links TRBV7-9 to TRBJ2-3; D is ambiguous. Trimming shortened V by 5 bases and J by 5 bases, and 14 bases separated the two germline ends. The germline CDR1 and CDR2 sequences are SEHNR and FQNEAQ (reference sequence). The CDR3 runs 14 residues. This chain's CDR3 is CASSPQRAIDTQYF. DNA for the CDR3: TGTGCCAGCAGCCCCCAAAGGGCCATAGATACGCAGTATTTT.

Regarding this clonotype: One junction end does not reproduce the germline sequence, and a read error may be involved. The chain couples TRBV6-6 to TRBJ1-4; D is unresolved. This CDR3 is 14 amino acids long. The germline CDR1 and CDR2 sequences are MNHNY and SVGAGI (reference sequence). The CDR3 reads CASSTSRVVEKLFF. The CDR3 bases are TGTGCCAGCAGCACATCGCGAGTGGTAGAAAAGCTGTTTTTT.

The CDR3 protein is CASSYATPRDTQYF. The CDR3 region has the DNA TGTGCCAGCAGTTACGCCACTCCCCGAGATACCCAGTACTTC. V gene TRBV6-2 or TRBV6-3 combines with J gene TRBJ2-5; no reliable D call. CDR1 is MNHEY, CDR2 SVGEGT, per germline. Trimming pared 2 bases from V and 8 bases from J, leaving 15 bases between. There are 14 residues in the CDR3.

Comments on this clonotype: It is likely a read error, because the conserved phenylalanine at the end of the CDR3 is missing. CDR3 in amino acids: CASSQDIVFDKGNGKLFL. The CDR3 nucleotides read TGTGCCAGCAGCCAAGATATTGTATTCGACAAAGGGAATGGAAAACTGTTTTTA. V usage is TRBV4-2 and J usage is TRBJ1-4; no clear D gene. The CDR3 is 18 residues long. Per the germline V gene, CDR1 is LGHNA and CDR2 is YNFKEQ.

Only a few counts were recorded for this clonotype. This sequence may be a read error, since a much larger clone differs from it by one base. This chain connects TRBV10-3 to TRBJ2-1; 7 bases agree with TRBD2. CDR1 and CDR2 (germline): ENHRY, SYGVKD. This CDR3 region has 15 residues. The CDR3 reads CATSETGGTYNEQFF. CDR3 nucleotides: TGTGCCACCAGTGAAACGGGAGGAACCTACAATGAGCAGTTCTTC.

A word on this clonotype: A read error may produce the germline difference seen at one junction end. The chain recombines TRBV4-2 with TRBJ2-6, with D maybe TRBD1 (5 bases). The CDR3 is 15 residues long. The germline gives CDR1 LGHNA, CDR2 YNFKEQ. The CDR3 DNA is TGTGCCAGCAGCCAAGTTAGCCCTGGGGCCAACGTCCTGACATTC. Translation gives CASSQVSPGANVLTF.

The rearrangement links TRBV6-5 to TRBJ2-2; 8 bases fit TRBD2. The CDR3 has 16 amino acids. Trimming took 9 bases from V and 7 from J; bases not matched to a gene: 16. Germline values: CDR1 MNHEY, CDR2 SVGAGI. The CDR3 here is CASRFGLAGPVGELFF. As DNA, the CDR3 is TGTGCCAGTAGATTTGGCCTAGCGGGTCCTGTCGGGGAGCTGTTTTTT.

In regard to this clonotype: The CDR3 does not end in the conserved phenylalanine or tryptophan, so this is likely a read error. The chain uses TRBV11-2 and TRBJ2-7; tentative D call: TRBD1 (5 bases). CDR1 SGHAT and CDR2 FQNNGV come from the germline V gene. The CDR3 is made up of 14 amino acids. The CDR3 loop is CASSLWGPSYVQYL. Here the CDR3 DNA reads TGTGCCAGCAGCTTATGGGGCCCGTCCTACGTGCAGTACCTC.

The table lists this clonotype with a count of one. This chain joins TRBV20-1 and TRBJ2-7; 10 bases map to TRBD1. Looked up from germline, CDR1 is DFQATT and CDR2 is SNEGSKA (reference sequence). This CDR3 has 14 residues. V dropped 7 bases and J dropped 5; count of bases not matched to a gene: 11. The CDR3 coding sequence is TGCAGTGGTATTTCCGGGACAGGGGTTCACGAGCAGTACTTC. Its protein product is CSGISGTGVHEQYF.

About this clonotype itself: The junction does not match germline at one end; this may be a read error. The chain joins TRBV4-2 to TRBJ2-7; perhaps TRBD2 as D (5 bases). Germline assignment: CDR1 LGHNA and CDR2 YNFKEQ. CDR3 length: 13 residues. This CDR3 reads CASRQERLGEQCF. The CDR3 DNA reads TGTGCCAGCAGACAAGAGCGGCTCGGCGAGCAGTGCTTC.

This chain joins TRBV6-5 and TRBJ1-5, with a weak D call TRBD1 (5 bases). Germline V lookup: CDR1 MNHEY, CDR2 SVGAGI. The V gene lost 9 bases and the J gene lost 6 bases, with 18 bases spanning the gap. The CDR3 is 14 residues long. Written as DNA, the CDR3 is TGTGCCAGTAATTACGCGGGGCTGGGTCAGCCCCAGCATTTT. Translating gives CASNYAGLGQPQHF.

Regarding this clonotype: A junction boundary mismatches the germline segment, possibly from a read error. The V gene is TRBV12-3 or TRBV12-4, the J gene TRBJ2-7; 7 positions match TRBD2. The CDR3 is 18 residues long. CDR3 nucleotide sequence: TGTGCCGGCAGTTTAGGAGACAGACTAGCAGTCAGCTCCTATGAGCAGTACTTC. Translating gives CAGSLGDRLAVSSYEQYF.

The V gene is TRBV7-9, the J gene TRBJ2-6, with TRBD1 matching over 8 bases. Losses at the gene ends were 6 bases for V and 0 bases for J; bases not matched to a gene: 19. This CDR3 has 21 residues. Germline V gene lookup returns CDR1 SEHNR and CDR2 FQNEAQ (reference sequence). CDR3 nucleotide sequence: TGTGCCAGCAGGAAAGTCTGGGGGCAGGGGGCTACTAGCTCTGGGGCCAACGTCCTGACTTTC. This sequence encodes CASRKVWGQGATSSGANVLTF.

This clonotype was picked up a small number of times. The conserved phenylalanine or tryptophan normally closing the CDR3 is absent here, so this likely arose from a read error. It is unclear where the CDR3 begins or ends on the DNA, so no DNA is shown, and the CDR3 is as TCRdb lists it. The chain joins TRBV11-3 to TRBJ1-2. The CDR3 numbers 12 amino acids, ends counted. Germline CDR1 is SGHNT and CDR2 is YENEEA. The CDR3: CASSPTTAAIYL.